The present T cell receptor beta chain was sequenced within a study of shared clonotypes between healthy human individuals. The method was immunoSEQ multiplex PCR; TCRdb's version includes in-frame clones alone and lacks a portion of them. The table shows some 980,000 clones, with approximately 80% occurring only once. CDR3 length equals 13 residues. V shed 1 base and J shed 5 bases, with 11 bases lying between them. Germline V CDR1 and CDR2: GTSNPN, SVGIG (reference sequence). A CD45RA+ naive subset and a CD45RA-negative memory subset were split from CD4+ cells. Study-wide points: The sharing of around 5% of naive CD4 clonotypes was seen across several donors. The expectation was that sequencing depth would affect clonotype sharing among donors.

As to this clone: Antigen specificity is unknown.

The V and J genes are TRBV30 and TRBJ1-2; D is ambiguous. Source material: memory CD4+ T cells sorted from blood. Noted subset: CD45RA-negative fraction. The TCR sequence derives from a young man in good health. The CDR3 coding sequence is TGTGCCTGGAGTGAAACCTCTCCTTATGGCTACACCTTC. Amino acids: CAWSETSPYGYTF.